This T cell receptor beta chain was sequenced for a study of Graves' ophthalmopathy and Graves' hyperthyroidism. In germline, CDR1 is LGHDT, CDR2 YNNKEL (reference sequence). V was pared by 4 bases and J by 7 bases, with 8 bases of the junction left unmatched. The CDR3 runs 15 residues. RNA transcripts served as template for amplifying TCR beta CDR3 sequences. A first-round RT-PCR used HTBI primers, followed by a second-round multiplex PCR. TCRdb called the multiplex PCR reads again in MiXCR, with one record for every CDR3 protein. The sample includes about 390,000 distinct CDR3 sequences, 15% seen only once; the top ten take roughly 7%. This clonotype was recorded a few times.

Sequencing was carried out using peripheral blood. The TCR sequence derives from a woman aged 18 to 35 with stable Graves' hyperthyroidism. V and J are TRBV3-1 and TRBJ1-5; TRBD1 aligns across 9 bases. This CDR3 reads CASSPQGTGRQPQHF. For the CDR3, the DNA is TGTGCCAGCAGCCCACAGGGGACAGGGAGGCAGCCCCAGCATTTT.